This T cell receptor (beta chain) was recovered during a study of blood T cell repertoires in COVID-19. Study at large: The samples span acute and convalescent COVID-19 from the United States, Italy and Spain. T cells, B-cell-depleted T cells, or PBMCs supplied cDNA or gDNA.

The V and J ends lost 5 bases and 4 bases respectively, with 11 bases between them. The CDR3 extends over 13 amino acids. The germline CDR1 and CDR2 sequences are PRHDT and FYEKMQ (reference sequence). How the authors handled the data: Amplified reference gene primers provided the basis for estimating nucleated cell counts. Assay: immunoSEQ multiplex PCR; the TCRdb copy retains only in-frame clones and omits some. V and J calls and clone size are given by that table; D and trimming were obtained from the DNA. The table shows some 180,000 clones, with about 80% occurring only once. This sequence originates from a human donor in a cohort sampled during active COVID-19. Sequenced sample: peripheral blood. The chain employs TRBV13 and TRBJ1-1; unclear D gene. CDR3 nucleotides: TGTGCCAGCAGCCCACTGGAGGGCACTGAAGCTTTCTTT. Its protein is CASSPLEGTEAFF. Full variable domain (outside the CDR3, taken from reference TRBV13 and TRBJ1-1): AAGVIQSPRHLIKEKRETATLKCYPIPRHDTVYWYQQGPGQDPQFLISFYEKMQSDKGSIPDRFSAQQFSDYHSELNMSSLELGDSALYFCASSPLEGTEAFFGQGTRLTVV.